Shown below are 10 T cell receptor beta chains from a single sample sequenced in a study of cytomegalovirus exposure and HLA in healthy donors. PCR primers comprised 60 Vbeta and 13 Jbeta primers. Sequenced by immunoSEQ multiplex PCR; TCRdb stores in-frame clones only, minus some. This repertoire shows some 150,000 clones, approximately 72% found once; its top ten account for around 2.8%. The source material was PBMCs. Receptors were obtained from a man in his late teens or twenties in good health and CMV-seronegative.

The CDR3 nucleotides read TGTGCCAGCAGTGATAGCGGGGGGCCCCGGAGTGAGCAGTTCTTC. Protein sequence: CASSDSGGPRSEQFF. The chain carries TRBV6-1 and TRBJ2-1, with 10 bases identical to TRBD2. This CDR3 contains 15 residues. J was trimmed by 9 bases and V by 3 bases; bases with no gene match: 8. Per germline, CDR1 MNHNS and CDR2 SASEGT.

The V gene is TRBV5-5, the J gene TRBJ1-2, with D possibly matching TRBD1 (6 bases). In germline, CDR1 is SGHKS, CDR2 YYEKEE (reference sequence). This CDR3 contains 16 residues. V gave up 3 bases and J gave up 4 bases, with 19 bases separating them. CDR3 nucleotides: TGTGCCAGCAGCTCCTTTGATGGGGGCGGCGTCTATGGCTACACCTTC. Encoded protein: CASSSFDGGGVYGYTF.

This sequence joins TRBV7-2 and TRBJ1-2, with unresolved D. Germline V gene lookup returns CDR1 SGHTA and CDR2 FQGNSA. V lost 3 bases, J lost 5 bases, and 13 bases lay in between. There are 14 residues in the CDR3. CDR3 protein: CASSFPQSGYGYTF. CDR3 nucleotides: TGTGCCAGCAGCTTCCCTCAGTCGGGGTATGGCTACACCTTC.

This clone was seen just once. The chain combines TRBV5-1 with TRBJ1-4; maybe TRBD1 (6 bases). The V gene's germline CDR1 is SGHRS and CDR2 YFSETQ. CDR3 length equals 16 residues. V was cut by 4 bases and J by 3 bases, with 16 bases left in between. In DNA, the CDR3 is TGCGCCAGCAGCCAAAGAACAGGGTCGGCTAATGAAAAACTGTTTTTT. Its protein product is CASSQRTGSANEKLFF. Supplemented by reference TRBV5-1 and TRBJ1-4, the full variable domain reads KAGVTQTPRYLIKTRGQQVTLSCSPISGHRSVSWYQQTPGQGLQFLFEYFSETQRNKGNFPGRFSGRQFSNSRSEMNVSTLELGDSALYLCASSQRTGSANEKLFFGSGTQLSVL.

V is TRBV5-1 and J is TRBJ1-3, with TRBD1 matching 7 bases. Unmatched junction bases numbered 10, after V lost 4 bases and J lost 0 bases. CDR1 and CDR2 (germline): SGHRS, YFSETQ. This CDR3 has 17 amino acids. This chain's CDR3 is CASSVGQTSLSGNTIYF. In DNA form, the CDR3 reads TGCGCCAGCAGCGTGGGACAGACTTCACTCTCTGGAAACACCATATATTTT.

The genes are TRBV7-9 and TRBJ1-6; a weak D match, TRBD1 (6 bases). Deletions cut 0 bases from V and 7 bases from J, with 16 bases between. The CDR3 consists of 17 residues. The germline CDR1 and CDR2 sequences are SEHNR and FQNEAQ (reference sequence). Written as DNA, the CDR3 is TGTGCCAGCAGCTTAGCCCTCACAGGGCACGACAATTCACCCCTCCACTTT. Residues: CASSLALTGHDNSPLHF.

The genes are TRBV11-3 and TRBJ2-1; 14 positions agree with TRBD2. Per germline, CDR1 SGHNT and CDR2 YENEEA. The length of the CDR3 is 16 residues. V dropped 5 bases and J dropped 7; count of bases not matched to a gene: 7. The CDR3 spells CASSPVTSGGGNEQFF. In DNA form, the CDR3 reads TGTGCCAGCAGCCCAGTGACTAGCGGGGGGGGGAATGAGCAGTTCTTC.

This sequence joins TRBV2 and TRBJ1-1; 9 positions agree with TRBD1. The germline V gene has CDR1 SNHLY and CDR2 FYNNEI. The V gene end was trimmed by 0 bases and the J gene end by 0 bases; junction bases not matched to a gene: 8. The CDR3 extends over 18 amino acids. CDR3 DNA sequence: TGTGCCAGCAGTGAAGCCCGGACAGGGGAATGGGTGAACACTGAAGCTTTCTTT. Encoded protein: CASSEARTGEWVNTEAFF.

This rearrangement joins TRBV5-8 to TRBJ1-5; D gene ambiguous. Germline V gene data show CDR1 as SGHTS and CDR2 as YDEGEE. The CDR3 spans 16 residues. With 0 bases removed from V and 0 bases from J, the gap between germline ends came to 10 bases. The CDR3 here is CASSLGSENSNQPQHF. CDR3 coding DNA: TGTGCCAGCAGCTTGGGATCGGAGAATAGCAATCAGCCCCAGCATTTT.

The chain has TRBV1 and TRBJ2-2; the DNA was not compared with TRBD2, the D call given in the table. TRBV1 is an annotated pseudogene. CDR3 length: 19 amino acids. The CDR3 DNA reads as TGCACCAGCTCCTCCAGGGGCGGGGGGGCTGAAGCGAACACCGGGGAGCTGTTTTTT. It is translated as CTSSSRGGGAEANTGELFF.